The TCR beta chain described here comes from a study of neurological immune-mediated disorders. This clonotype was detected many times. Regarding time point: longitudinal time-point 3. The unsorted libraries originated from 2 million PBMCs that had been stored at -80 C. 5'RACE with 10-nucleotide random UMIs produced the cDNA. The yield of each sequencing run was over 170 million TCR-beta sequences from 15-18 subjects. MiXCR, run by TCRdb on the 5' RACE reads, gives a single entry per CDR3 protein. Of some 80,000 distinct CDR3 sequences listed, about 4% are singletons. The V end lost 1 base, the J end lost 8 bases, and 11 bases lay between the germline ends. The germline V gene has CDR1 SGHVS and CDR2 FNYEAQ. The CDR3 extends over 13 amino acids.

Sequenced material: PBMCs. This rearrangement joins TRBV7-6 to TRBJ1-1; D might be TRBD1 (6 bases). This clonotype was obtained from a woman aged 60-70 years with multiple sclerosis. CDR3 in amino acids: CASSLVQGREAFF. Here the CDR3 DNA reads TGTGCCAGCAGCTTAGTACAGGGTAGAGAAGCTTTCTTT.